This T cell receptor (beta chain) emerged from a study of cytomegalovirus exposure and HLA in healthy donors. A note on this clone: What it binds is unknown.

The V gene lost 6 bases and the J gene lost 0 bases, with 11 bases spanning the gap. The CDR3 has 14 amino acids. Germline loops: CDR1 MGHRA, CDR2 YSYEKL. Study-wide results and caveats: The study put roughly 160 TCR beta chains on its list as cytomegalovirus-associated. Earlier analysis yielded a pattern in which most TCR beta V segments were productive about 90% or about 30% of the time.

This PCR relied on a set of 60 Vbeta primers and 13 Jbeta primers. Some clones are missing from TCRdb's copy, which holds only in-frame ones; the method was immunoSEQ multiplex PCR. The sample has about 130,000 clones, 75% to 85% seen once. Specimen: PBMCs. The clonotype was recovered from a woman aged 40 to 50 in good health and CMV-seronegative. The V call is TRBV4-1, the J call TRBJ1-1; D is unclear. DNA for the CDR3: TGCGCCAGCAGAGGACTGACCATGAACACTGAAGCTTTCTTT. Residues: CASRGLTMNTEAFF.